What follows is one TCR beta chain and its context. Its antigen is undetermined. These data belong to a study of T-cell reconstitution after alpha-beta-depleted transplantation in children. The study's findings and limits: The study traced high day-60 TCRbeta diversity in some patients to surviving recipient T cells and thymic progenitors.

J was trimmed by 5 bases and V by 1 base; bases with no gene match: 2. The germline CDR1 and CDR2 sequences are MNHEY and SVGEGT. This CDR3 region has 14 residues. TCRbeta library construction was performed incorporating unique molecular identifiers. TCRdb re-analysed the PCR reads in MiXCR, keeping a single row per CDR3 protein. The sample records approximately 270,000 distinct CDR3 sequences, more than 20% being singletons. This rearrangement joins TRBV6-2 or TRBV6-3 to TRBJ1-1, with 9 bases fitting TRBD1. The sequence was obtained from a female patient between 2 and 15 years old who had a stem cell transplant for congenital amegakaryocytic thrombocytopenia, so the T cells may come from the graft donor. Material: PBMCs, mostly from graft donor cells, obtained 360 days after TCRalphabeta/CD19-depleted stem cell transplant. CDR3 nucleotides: TGTGCCAGCAGTTACTGGGACAGGGTAACTGAAGCTTTCTTT. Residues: CASSYWDRVTEAFF.